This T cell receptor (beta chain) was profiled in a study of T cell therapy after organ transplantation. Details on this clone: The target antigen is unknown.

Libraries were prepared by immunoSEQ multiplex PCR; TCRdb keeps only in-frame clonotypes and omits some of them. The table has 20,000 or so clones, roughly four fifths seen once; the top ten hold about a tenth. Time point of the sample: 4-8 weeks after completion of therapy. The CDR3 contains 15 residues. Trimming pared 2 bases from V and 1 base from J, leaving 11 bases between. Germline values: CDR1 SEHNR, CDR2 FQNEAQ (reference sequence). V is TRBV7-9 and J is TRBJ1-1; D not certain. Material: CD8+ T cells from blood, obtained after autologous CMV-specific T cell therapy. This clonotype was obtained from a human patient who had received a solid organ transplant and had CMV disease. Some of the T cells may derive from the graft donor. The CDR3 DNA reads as TGTGCCAGCAGCTTACTGGCGGGGAAGAACACTGAAGCTTTCTTT. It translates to CASSLLAGKNTEAFF.